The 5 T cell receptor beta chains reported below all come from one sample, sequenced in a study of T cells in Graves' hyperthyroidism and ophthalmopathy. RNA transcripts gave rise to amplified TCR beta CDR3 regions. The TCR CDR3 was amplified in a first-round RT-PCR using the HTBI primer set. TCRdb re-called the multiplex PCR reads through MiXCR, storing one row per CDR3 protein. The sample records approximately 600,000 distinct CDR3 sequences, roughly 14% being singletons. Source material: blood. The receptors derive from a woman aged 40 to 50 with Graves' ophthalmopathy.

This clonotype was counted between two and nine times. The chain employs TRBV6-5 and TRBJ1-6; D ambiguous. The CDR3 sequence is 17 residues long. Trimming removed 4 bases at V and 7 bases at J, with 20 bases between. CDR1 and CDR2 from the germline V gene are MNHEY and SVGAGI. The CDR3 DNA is TGTGCCAGCAGTTTAAGCGGCGGCGGGTTCGGCAATTCACCCCTCCACTTT. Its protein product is CASSLSGGGFGNSPLHF.

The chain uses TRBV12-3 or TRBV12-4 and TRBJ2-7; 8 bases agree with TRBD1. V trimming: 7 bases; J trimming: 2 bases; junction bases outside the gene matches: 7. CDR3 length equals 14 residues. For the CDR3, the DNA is TGTGCCAGCACCCTGGACAGGGAACCCTACGAGCAGTACTTC. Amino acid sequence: CASTLDREPYEQYF.

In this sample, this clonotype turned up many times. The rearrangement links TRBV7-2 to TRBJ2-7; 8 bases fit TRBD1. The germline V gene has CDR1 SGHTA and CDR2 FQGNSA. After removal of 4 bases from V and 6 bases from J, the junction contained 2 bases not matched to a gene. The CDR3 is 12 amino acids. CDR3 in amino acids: CASSWDRSEQYF. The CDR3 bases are TGTGCCAGCAGCTGGGACAGGAGCGAGCAGTACTTC.

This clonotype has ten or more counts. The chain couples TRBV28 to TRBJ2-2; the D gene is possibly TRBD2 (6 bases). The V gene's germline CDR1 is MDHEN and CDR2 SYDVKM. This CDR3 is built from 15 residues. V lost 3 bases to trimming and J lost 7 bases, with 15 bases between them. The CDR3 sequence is CASSLGRWRGGELFF. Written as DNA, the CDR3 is TGTGCCAGCAGTTTGGGACGCTGGAGGGGCGGGGAGCTGTTTTTT.

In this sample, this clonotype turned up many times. The CDR3 nucleotides are TGTGCCAGCAGCTTAGTCTCCGGACTAGCCTACGAGCAGTACTTC. It translates to CASSLVSGLAYEQYF. This rearrangement joins TRBV7-2 to TRBJ2-7, with 7 nucleotides matching TRBD2. CDR1 is SGHTA and CDR2 is FQGNSA in the germline V gene. V lost 1 base to trimming and J lost 2 bases; unmatched junction nucleotides: 5. The CDR3 totals 15 residues.